This T cell receptor (beta chain) was obtained from a study of radiotherapy plus CTLA-4 blockade in lung cancer. Using immunoSEQ multiplex PCR, the repertoire was profiled, and TCRdb retains in-frame clones only, with some absent. The data show roughly 15,000 clones, around three quarters seen once. Patients had chemo-refractory metastatic non-small-cell lung cancer and received focal radiation plus CTLA-4 blockade that used ipilimumab. The receptor comes from a human donor with non-small cell lung cancer whose response to radiotherapy plus ipilimumab could not be evaluated. Material: peripheral blood, obtained from a patient treated with radiotherapy plus ipilimumab.

CDR3 region: CASSRDAAEGQPQHF. CDR3 coding DNA: TGTGCCAGCAGCCGGGACGCCGCGGAGGGTCAGCCCCAGCATTTT. This chain joins TRBV7-2 and TRBJ1-5, with a weak D call TRBD1 (5 bases). Deletions cut 5 bases from V and 6 bases from J, with 17 bases between. The CDR3 is 15 residues long. Germline-derived CDR1 and CDR2 are SGHTA and FQGNSA.